This TCR beta chain is drawn from a study of cytomegalovirus exposure and HLA in healthy donors (dated by TCRdb to between 2016 and 2019). As for the study more broadly: An earlier analysis of roughly 570 of the donors reported approximately 300 Gb of sequence data and around 120 million unique TCR beta sequences obtained from around 170 million T cells. Four or five DR-DQ haplotypes were treated as single units for association and clustering because of strong linkage in the cohort. The genetic ancestry cluster associated with self-reported Caucasian donors included approximately 85% of the 350 to 500 genotyped donors. A separate validation cohort of roughly 120 different subjects was used in addition to the approximately 640-subject first cohort. The study profiled the T cell repertoires of under 850 subjects by immunosequencing and related them to cytomegalovirus serostatus. An earlier analysis of some 500 of the donors used high-throughput TCR beta sequencing to judge whether each TCR beta V gene segment behaved as functional or pseudogenic. The study aimed to test whether signatures of past pathogen exposure could be identified by cataloging public T cell receptors. A later genetic analysis took genome-wide SNP genotypes for about three fifths of the 666 donors and used that subset as a discovery cohort. Every discovery cohort repertoire had been produced on one sequencing platform. In a later analysis, previously published TCR beta repertoires from 666 donors were re-analyzed and high-resolution HLA genotyping was added so that TCR occurrence patterns could be studied. Among under 450 genotyped donors of the cohort, an average of 235,054 unique TCR beta nucleotide sequences were sequenced per donor, around a sixth of them non-productive. In the later analysis, no new phenotypic data were used to find candidate immune exposures; instead, reliance was placed on TCR beta sequences and their occurrence across donors. Donor age, sex, ethnicity and CMV serostatus were compiled alongside the repertoire data. Typing coverage varied by locus: roughly 620-630 donors for A, B, C, DRB1 and DQB1; approximately 500 for DQA1; over 600 for DPA1; roughly 450 for DPB1. To predict cytomegalovirus infection status, the study combined high-throughput TCR immunosequencing, statistical association of individual TCRs with disease status, and machine learning. HLA typing covered class I and class II loci at four-digit resolution. About 310 gigabases of sequencing data and roughly 90 million unique TCR sequences were included in an early release covering around 600 HLA-typed donors.

The cohort comprised more than 550 healthy bone marrow donors. Cohort members were all nominally healthy when sampled, although unrecorded immune exposures were likely present. The donor was CMV seronegative and belonged to the group of over 300 seronegative cohort members. A peripheral blood sample was collected from each donor, and TCR beta sequencing was performed on peripheral blood mononuclear cells. The Qiagen DNeasy Blood Extraction Kit was used to extract genomic DNA from the blood cell samples. Libraries came from the immunoSEQ multiplex PCR assay. For the multiplex PCR, a mixture combining 60 forward primers for TCR Vbeta segments and 13 reverse primers for TCR Jbeta segments was used. The CDR3 region of rearranged TCR beta genes was amplified from genomic DNA with a multiplex PCR assay. Amplified TCR beta libraries were sequenced as 87-base-pair reads on the Illumina HiSeq System. Per the source publication's procedure: Across the 640 or so repertoires, a later analysis counted around 80 million unique TCR beta chains, 8.5 million to 12 million of which were shared by at least two donors. A nearest-neighbor algorithm error-corrected the raw reads and collapsed the reads into unique sequences, merging closely related sequences to remove PCR and sequencing errors. Alignment of CDR3 sequences to IMGT reference sequences was used to assign V, D and J gene segments. For a sequence to be retained, at least a six-nucleotide match to both a V gene segment and a J gene segment was required. Rearrangements were called productive when the CDR3 lacked stop codons and stayed in frame with V and J; all others were non-productive. CDR3 was defined by IMGT convention, running from the second conserved V-encoded cysteine to the conserved J-encoded phenylalanine. The earlier analysis of about 530 of the donors excluded any sequence lacking an unambiguous match to a single V gene segment. An earlier analysis of a few hundred of the donors called V segments functional above 56.7% productive rearrangements and segregating when the between-donor standard deviation exceeded 5%. A statistical classification framework was built for diagnosing cytomegalovirus status from the catalog of TCR beta chain sequences. In a later analysis, V and J genes were assigned by comparing TCR nucleotide sequences against IMGT/GENE-DB human TR gene sequences. A later analysis assigned CDR3 sequences and most-parsimonious VDJ recombination scenarios with the TCRdist pipeline. In a later analysis, each TCR beta chain was defined by its CDR3 amino acid sequence together with its V-gene family, and reads without a unique V-gene family were excluded. As a way to deal with suspected cross-contamination and a sequencing artifact, a later analysis dropped more than 500 nucleotide sequences that were highly shared and had low generation probability. In a later analysis, a clonal expansion index for each public chain was calculated from normalized within-repertoire ranks of inferred template counts. Generation probabilities in a later analysis came from a VDJ recombination model fitted to out-of-frame rearrangements, and those results were checked against IGoR. A later analysis scored TCR-TCR, TCR-HLA and TCR-CMV co-occurrence with hypergeometric tests, applying a repertoire-size bias correction to TCR pairs. False discovery rates were estimated in a later analysis by permuting HLA or CMV assignments 20 times. A later analysis grouped co-occurring TCRs with DBSCAN, adding TCRdist sequence similarity when clustering within HLA-allele-positive subsets. Repertoires with fewer than 30,000 or more than 120,000 public chains were left out of co-occurrence clustering, as were five repertoires with anomalous nucleotide sharing. TCRdb stores this immuneACCESS table with in-frame sequences only. Part of the clones is absent; in the studies checked, under half of the shortfall reflects unresolved V genes, and no reason is known for the rest. D and trimming come from the DNA, and the V and J calls and clone size come from that table. In this sample the table shows some 200,000 clones, around 89% of which occur a single time. The ten largest clonotypes hold roughly 1% of the sample.

The paper's findings and limits, for the study overall: A later analysis found that HLA-associated TCR beta chains were more clonally expanded and had lower generation probabilities than equally common non-associated chains. Because HLA typing was missing for some donors at each locus, association tests included only the typed subset. The sequencing pipeline was judged likely to have produced a cluster of highly shared sequence variants as a technical artifact. Linkage disequilibrium might explain the correlated functional status among segregating V segments, but an unknown experimental factor could not be excluded. V-gene and J-gene trimming of TCR beta chains was associated with a missense DCLRE1C variant in a later genetic analysis, and the association was replicated in an independent cohort. A further reported finding was that TCR beta sequences accurately predicted the HLA-A and HLA-B alleles for most subjects in the first cohort. Only TCR beta chains were sequenced in this cohort, and the absence of alpha or paired-chain data limited detectable features. For the cohort, immune exposure information was limited to CMV serostatus. Presence/absence analyses assumed roughly uniform sequencing depth across donors, an assumption that may not hold. In a later analysis, several top co-occurrence clusters were reported to appear linked to parvovirus B19, influenza, CMV and Epstein-Barr virus. Because counts were too low, seventeen rarely observed V segments, including chromosome 9 orphons, were left out of the earlier analysis of a few hundred of the donors. In a later analysis, TCR association rates were found to vary across HLA loci, with the most associated TCRs seen for DRB1 alleles and the fewest for HLA-C alleles. A total of 164 TCR beta chains were listed by the study as associated with cytomegalovirus. Most TCR sequences were observed very rarely across donors, whereas some public TCRs were present in many individuals. Compared with the roughly 670-donor mean, donors in an Asian-associated ancestry cluster had fewer N-insertions in productive TCRs, according to a later genetic analysis. A few of the identified cytomegalovirus-associated TCR beta chains were confirmed in vitro to be specific for cytomegalovirus antigens. Most CMV-associated TCR beta chains appeared to be HLA-restricted in a later analysis, and the HLA associations seemed to be driven largely by CMV exposure. At a false discovery rate of 0.05, a later analysis linked some 17,000 TCR beta sequences to specific HLA alleles. It was suggested by the authors that the approach could potentially be generalized to other disease states and immunological phenotypes. The classifier was reported to diagnose cytomegalovirus status with high specificity and sensitivity in both the original and validation cohorts. Assigning TCR associations to individual alleles was difficult when HLA alleles, especially DR and DQ, strongly co-occurred. In an earlier analysis of 587 of the donors, most TCR beta V segments were observed in productive rearrangements about 87% or about 30% of the time, broadly matching IMGT annotations.

For this clone: Its antigen is still unknown. Base-call qualities are not available, and no considerably larger clone is one nucleotide away.

The source is a woman aged 18-35 years in good health and CMV-seronegative. Material: PBMCs.

The CDR3 region: CASSPSFYDSSLPAYEQYF. The nucleotides are TGTGCCAGCTCACCATCATTCTACGACAGCAGTCTACCAGCCTACGAGCAGTACTTC. The V and J segments used are TRBV18 and TRBJ2-7, with TRBD1 as a weak D call on 5 bases. From the cysteine up to the phenylalanine, the CDR3 has a length of 19 residues. Just CDR3 DNA is preserved here, 57 bases in frame from base 1. V is pared back by 2 bases and J by 2 bases, with 25 bases lying between the germline termini. Per the germline V gene, KGHSH is the CDR1 and LQKENI is the CDR2.